This TCR beta chain was observed in a study of shared clonotypes between healthy human individuals (TCRdb year 2020). About the full investigation: The cohort comprised a couple of women and a few men aged 18 to 49 years. For each donor, CD4 naive and CD4 memory were each given three plates, CD8 naive was given two plates, and CD8 memory was given one plate. Blood TCR repertoires of about five healthy adults were deeply sequenced to estimate repertoire size and the extent of clonotype sharing between individuals. To increase sequencing depth and limit assay-specific biases, different laboratories used diverse techniques to prepare libraries and sequence TCR repertoires. Leukapheresis yielded between about 0.94 and 8.9 billion PBMCs per donor.

The CDR3 contains 15 residues, cysteine and phenylalanine counted. The kept DNA is CDR3 alone, 45 bases in frame from the first base. CDR1 and CDR2 are read off the germline V gene as MDHEN and SYDVKM. Germline trimming: 3 bases from V, 4 bases from J; junction bases outside gene matches: 3. TCR CDR3 regions were amplified from genomic DNA by multiplex PCR using the deep immunoSEQ assay. Extracted genomic DNA from each cell subset was distributed evenly across all wells of several immunoSEQ 96-well plates, and each plate was treated as a replicate. For sorted subsets, approximately 190 ng genomic DNA, equal to 30,000 or so T cell genomes, was loaded into each replicate PCR. Purified libraries were measured with a Qubit 3.0 fluorometer, size-checked on a Bioanalyzer 2100, and measured again with the KAPA Library Quantification kit. Every immunoSEQ 96-well plate was sequenced on a separate single-read 150-cycle Illumina NextSeq 550 flow cell. Per the original workflow: Because only junctional sequences without quality scores were contained in the immunoSEQ output, filtering matching that applied to full-length reads could not be performed. To assign V/J genes and CDR3, sequences were annotated using PyIR, a Python wrapper for IgBLAST v1.9, with IMGT germline references. Any read was removed if the V/J assignment was weak (E-value above 1e-6), the CDR3 was missing, or the read contained stop codons, out-of-frame junctions, or ambiguous translated residues. V3J clonotypes were defined as sequences sharing an identical inferred V gene, J gene, and CDR3 amino acid sequence. The percentage overlap between two repertoires was calculated by dividing the number of shared unique clonotypes by the size of the smaller repertoire. Richness of each repertoire was evaluated using RTK rarefaction, the Chao1 estimator, and Recon v2.1 estimates of unobserved clonotypes. Generation probabilities were computed with OLGA for all TCRbeta clonotypes obtained by the gDNA method from several donors. TCRdb mirrors the immuneACCESS table, restricted to in-frame sequences. Some clones are absent from its copies; in checked studies, under half trace to an unresolved V gene, and the reason for the others is unknown. That table is the source of V, J and clone size, and D and trimming were worked out from the DNA. Recorded for this sample are approximately 720,000 clones; 92% of them occurred a single time. The ten largest clones take up 24% of the sample.

To note about this clone: Its antigen is still unknown. Qualities for individual bases were not recorded, and no much larger clone is one base off.

For the CD8 naive samples, CD45RO-negative cells were positively selected for CCR7, yielding a CD45RA+CCR7+ population from which TemRA cells were excluded. Donors were healthy HIV-negative adults with no recently reported acute infections or vaccinations. Every donor was a Caucasian adult living in Nashville, Tennessee, USA. Blood was obtained by leukapheresis, after which PBMCs were separated by Ficoll-Histopaque density gradient centrifugation and cryopreserved in liquid nitrogen vapor phase. Analytical flow cytometry was used to check the purity and quantity of each magnetically sorted T cell population. Genomic DNA was isolated from each sorted fraction and quantified by UV absorbance on a Nanodrop 2000c. What the work shows at the level of the full study, not this receptor alone: Because the study included only a small number of donors, the genetic and exposure-history diversity represented was limited. Clonotypes shared by all four sorted-subset donors showed higher generation probabilities than non-shared clonotypes. Only blood was sampled, and tissue TCR repertoires likely differ from those in blood. Naive subsets generally had larger estimated clonotype richness than memory subsets. Rarefaction of sorted-subset datasets indicated incomplete sequencing despite the large sequencing depth. Based on pairwise subsampling, the degree of clonotype sharing among donors was expected to be affected by sequencing depth. Approximately 4.8% of naive CD4, roughly 3.5% of naive CD8, approximately 2.2% of memory CD4, and roughly 0.4% of memory CD8 clonotypes were shared across several donors.

The receptor's source is a man under 40 in good health. In this chain, TRBV28 is recombined with TRBJ2-3; TRBD2 lines up with 11 middle nucleotides. Sequencing input: naive CD8+ T cells sorted from blood. The cell subset or site label on this specimen signifies: CD45RA+CCR7+. The CDR3 has the sequence CASSLGTSGADTQYF. The DNA is as follows: TGTGCCAGCAGTTTGGGGACTAGCGGAGCAGATACGCAGTATTTT.